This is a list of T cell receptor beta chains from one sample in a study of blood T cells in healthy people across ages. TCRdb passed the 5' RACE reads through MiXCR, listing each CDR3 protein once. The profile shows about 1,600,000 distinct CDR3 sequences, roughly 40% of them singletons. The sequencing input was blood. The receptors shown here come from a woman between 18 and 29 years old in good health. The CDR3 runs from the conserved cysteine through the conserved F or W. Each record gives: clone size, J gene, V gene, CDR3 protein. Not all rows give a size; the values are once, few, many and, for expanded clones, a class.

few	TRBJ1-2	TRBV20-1	CSASGGEGTGSYGYTF
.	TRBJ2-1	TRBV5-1	CASSTRGTYNEQFF
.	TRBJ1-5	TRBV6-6	CASSYSSGFQPQHF
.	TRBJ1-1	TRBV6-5	CASSYSVPIRVNTEAFF
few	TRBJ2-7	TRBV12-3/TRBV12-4	CASSFSTASFSYEQYF
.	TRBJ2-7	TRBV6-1	CASRVGSLYEQYF
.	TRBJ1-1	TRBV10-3	CAIGDTEAFF
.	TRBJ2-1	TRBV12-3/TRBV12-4	CASSRAESYNEQFF
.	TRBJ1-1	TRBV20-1	CSASLGGVFF
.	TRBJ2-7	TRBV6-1	CASSSRVQYF
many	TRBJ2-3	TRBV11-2	CASSPRLAGGTDTQYF
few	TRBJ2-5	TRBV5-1	CASRPSGGTGGETQYF
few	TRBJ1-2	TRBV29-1	CSVLKPGQGVEGYTF
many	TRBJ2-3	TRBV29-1	CSVGSGTDTQYF
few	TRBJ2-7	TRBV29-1	CSARPGGSYEQYF
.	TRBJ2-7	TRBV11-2	CASSLDIRKSYEQYF
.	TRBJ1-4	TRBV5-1	CASSYGQGNEELFF
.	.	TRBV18	CASSPPSGSYNEQYF
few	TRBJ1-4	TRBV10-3	CAIKDRGSEKLFF
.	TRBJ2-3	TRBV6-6	CASSYDLTDTQYF
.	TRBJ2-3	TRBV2	CASSGDQGAADTQYF
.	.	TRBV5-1	CASSLAAGQGANEQYF
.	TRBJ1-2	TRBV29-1	CSVPGQGPYTF
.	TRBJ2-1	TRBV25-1	CASSEETSGSSTYNEQFF
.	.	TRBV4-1	CASSPAGLPYNEQYF
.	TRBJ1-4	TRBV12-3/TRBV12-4	CASSPGTGVGNEKLFF
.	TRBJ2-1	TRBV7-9	CASSPRLAGEDEQFF
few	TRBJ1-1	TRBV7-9	CASSFSIWQNTEAFF
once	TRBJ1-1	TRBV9	CASSVAPRGGRTEAFF
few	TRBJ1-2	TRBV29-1	CSVEGGDRGLGYTF
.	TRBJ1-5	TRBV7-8	CASSLWDRDSLQPQHF
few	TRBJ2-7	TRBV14	CASSQDATIPHEQYF
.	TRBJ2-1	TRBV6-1	CASSHDSEQFF
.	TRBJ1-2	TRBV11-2	CASSFITVDYGCTF
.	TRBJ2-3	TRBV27	CASRYSFFHADTQYF